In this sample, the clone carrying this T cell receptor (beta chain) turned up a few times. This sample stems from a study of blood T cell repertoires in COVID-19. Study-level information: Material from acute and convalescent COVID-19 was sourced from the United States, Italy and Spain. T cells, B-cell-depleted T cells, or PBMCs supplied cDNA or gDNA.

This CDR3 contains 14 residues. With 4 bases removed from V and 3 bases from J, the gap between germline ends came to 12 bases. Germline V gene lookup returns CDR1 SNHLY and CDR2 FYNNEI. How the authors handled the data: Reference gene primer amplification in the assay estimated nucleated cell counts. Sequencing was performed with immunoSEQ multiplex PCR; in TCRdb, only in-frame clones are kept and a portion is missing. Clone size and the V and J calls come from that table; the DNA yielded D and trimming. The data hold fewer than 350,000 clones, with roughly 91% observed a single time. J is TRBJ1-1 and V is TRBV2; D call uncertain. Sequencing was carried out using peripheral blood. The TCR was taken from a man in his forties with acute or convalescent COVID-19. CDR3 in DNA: TGTGCCAGCAGTGTTAAGGTTGAGGACACTGAAGCTTTCTTT. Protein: CASSVKVEDTEAFF.